These 9 T cell receptor beta chains were sequenced from one sample in a study of blood T cell repertoires in COVID-19. Assay used: immunoSEQ multiplex PCR; TCRdb lists only in-frame clones, some missing. The sample contains under 200,000 clones, over 70% of which appear only once. Sequencing used PBMCs or T cells enriched from blood (not recorded which). The receptors stem from a man aged 50-60 years who had recovered from COVID-19.

The chain carries TRBV3-1 (or the pseudogene TRBV3-2) and TRBJ2-5, with unresolved D. Trimming stripped 4 bases from V and 5 bases from J, with 8 bases between. Germline assignment: CDR1 LGHDT and CDR2 YNNKEL (reference sequence). The CDR3 runs 12 residues. The DNA of the CDR3 is TGTGCCAGCAGCCCACACCCGGAGACCCAGTACTTC. It translates to CASSPHPETQYF.

This clone was recorded a few times. The chain recombines TRBV6-5 with TRBJ1-5; D unresolved. Trimming cost V 0 bases and J 1 base, with 4 bases left between them. In germline, CDR1 is MNHEY, CDR2 SVGAGI. CDR3 length: 14 amino acids. CDR3 sequence: CASSYSYSNQPQHF. CDR3 sequence (DNA): TGTGCCAGCAGTTACTCCTACAGCAATCAGCCCCAGCATTTT.

The CDR3 region has the DNA TGTGCCAGCAGTTTTGCAGGGACAGATTCCTACGAGCAGTACTTC. It codes for CASSFAGTDSYEQYF. The rearrangement uses TRBV28 and TRBJ2-7; TRBD1 matches 7 bases. Germline values: CDR1 MDHEN, CDR2 SYDVKM. The V segment lost 3 bases and the J segment 1 base; nucleotides outside the gene matches: 6. CDR3 size: 15 residues.

The rearrangement links TRBV19 to TRBJ2-3; 11 bases map to TRBD2. Trimming took 8 bases from V and 2 from J; bases not matched to a gene: 9. The CDR3 is 16 amino acids. Germline V lookup: CDR1 LNHDA, CDR2 SQIVND (reference sequence). CDR3 region: CASSPGLAGSTDTQYF. The CDR3 DNA reads TGTGCCAGTTCTCCTGGACTAGCGGGTTCCACAGATACGCAGTATTTT. Full variable domain (rest looked up from reference TRBV19 and TRBJ2-3): DGGITQSPKYLFRKEGQNVTLSCEQNLNHDAMYWYRQDPGQGLRLIYYSQIVNDFQKGDIAEGYSVSREKKESFPLTVTSAQKNPTAFYLCASSPGLAGSTDTQYFGPGTRLTVL.

The V gene is TRBV28, the J gene TRBJ1-4; the match to TRBD1 covers 9 bases. The CDR3 has 17 amino acids. V lost 4 bases to trimming and J lost 2 bases; unmatched junction nucleotides: 8. CDR1 and CDR2 from the germline V gene are MDHEN and SYDVKM. This CDR3 reads CASSSPTGGRTNEKLFF. The CDR3, as DNA: TGTGCCAGCAGTTCGCCGACAGGGGGTAGGACTAATGAAAAACTGTTTTTT.

V is TRBV7-2 and J is TRBJ2-1, with 13 positions matching TRBD2. CDR3 size: 17 residues. V was clipped by 0 bases and J by 6 bases; unmatched bases: 5. Germline values: CDR1 SGHTA, CDR2 FQGNSA. CDR3 nucleotides: TGTGCCAGCAGCTTAGCGCTGGGACTAGCGGGGATCAATGAGCAGTTCTTC. Encoded protein: CASSLALGLAGINEQFF.

The chain uses TRBV7-7 and TRBJ2-1; 15 positions agree with TRBD2. The trim removed 5 bases at V and 5 bases at J, leaving 4 bases unmatched. The CDR3 is made up of 16 amino acids. CDR1 is SSHAT and CDR2 is FNYEAQ in the germline V gene (reference sequence). The CDR3 bases are TGTGCCAGCAGCCTCGGACTAGCGGGGGGGGACAATGAGCAGTTCTTC. This gives the protein CASSLGLAGGDNEQFF.

The CDR3 here is CASSASGTGGAGANVLTF. The CDR3 nucleotides are TGTGCCAGCAGCGCCTCCGGGACAGGGGGCGCTGGGGCCAACGTCCTGACTTTC. V gene TRBV9 combines with J gene TRBJ2-6; 12 nucleotides agree with TRBD1. V lost 3 bases and J lost 2; bases outside the gene matches: 6. Per germline, CDR1 SGDLS and CDR2 YYNGEE. This CDR3 comprises 18 residues.

This clone was seen just once. This sequence joins TRBV11-1 and TRBJ1-1; D is unclear. The CDR3 runs 14 residues. The V end was cut by 3 bases, the J end by 7 bases, with 15 bases between. Germline V gives CDR1 SGHAT, CDR2 FQDESV (reference sequence). DNA for the CDR3: TGTGCCAGCAGCTTGGGGAGGGAAATCGATGAAGCTTTCTTT. Protein: CASSLGREIDEAFF.